The 26 T cell receptor beta chains presented below share a single source sample, sequenced in a study of cytomegalovirus exposure and HLA in healthy donors. Both 60 Vbeta primers and 13 Jbeta primers went into the PCR. The assay was immunoSEQ multiplex PCR, and TCRdb's table has in-frame clones only and misses some. This table holds roughly 150,000 clones, approximately 80% found once. Source material: PBMCs. Source of these receptors: a male donor in good health and CMV-seropositive.

V gene TRBV15 combines with J gene TRBJ1-3; D is unclear. Per germline, CDR1 LNHNV and CDR2 YYDKDF (reference sequence). Trimming took 1 base from V and 3 from J, leaving 4 bases between them. This CDR3 has 13 residues. The CDR3 loop is CATSRVIGNTIYF. The CDR3 coding sequence is TGTGCCACCAGCAGAGTAATTGGAAACACCATATATTTT.

The V gene is TRBV10-1, the J gene TRBJ2-7; D uncertain. The CDR3 covers 10 residues. Germline loops: CDR1 WNHNN, CDR2 SYGVQD (reference sequence). V was cut by 11 bases and J by 6 bases, with 11 bases left in between. CDR3: CAGISSEQYF. The CDR3 DNA sequence: TGCGCCGGCATTAGCAGCGAGCAGTACTTC.

The chain links TRBV7-9 to TRBJ2-2; TRBD2 is a possible D gene (6 bases). Trimming pared 3 bases from V and 1 base from J, leaving 9 bases between. There are 15 residues in the CDR3. Germline values: CDR1 SEHNR, CDR2 FQNEAQ (reference sequence). CDR3 protein: CASSLGGGNTGELFF. CDR3 nucleotide sequence: TGTGCCAGCAGCTTGGGAGGAGGGAACACCGGGGAGCTGTTTTTT.

A single count supports this clone. The chain links TRBV6-5 to TRBJ1-3, with D possibly TRBD1 on 5 matching bases. Deletions cut 7 bases from V and 1 base from J, with 11 bases between. Germline lookup yields CDR1 MNHEY and CDR2 SVGAGI. The CDR3 is 14 amino acids. The CDR3 is CASKTGQSGNTIYF. CDR3 sequence (DNA): TGTGCCAGCAAAACTGGACAATCTGGAAACACCATATATTTT.

This rearrangement joins TRBV14 to TRBJ2-6, with D hard to call. Germline V CDR1 and CDR2: SGHDN, FVKESK. This CDR3 region has 18 residues. Between the trimmed V and J ends, which lost 0 bases and 2 bases, there was a span of 14 bases. CDR3 sequence (DNA): TGTGCCAGCAGCCAAGACACCACCTTCAGTACTGGGGCCAACGTCCTGACTTTC. Protein product: CASSQDTTFSTGANVLTF.

This clone was picked up a small number of times. CDR3 sequence (DNA): TGCGCCAGCAGCCAAGCGACTGATGAGACCCAGTACTTC. Protein sequence: CASSQATDETQYF. This rearrangement joins TRBV4-3 to TRBJ2-5; unclear D gene. Germline-derived CDR1 and CDR2 are LGHNA and YSLEER. This CDR3 has 13 residues. Trimming removed 1 base from V and 5 bases from J, with 8 bases in between.

The V call is TRBV5-8, the J call TRBJ1-5; 11 bases align to TRBD1. J lost 6 bases, V lost 4 bases, and 9 bases had no gene match. The CDR3 is made up of 16 amino acids. The germline CDR1 and CDR2 sequences are SGHTS and YDEGEE. The CDR3 sequence is CASSTAGTGGSQPQHF. In DNA form, the CDR3 reads TGTGCCAGCAGCACTGCCGGGACAGGGGGTAGTCAGCCCCAGCATTTT.

This chain links TRBV6-5 with TRBJ1-6; no definite D call. Looked up from germline, CDR1 is MNHEY and CDR2 is SVGAGI. Between the trimmed V and J ends, which lost 7 bases and 5 bases, there was a span of 12 bases. The CDR3 spans 14 residues. In nucleotides, the CDR3 is TGTGCCAGCATGGGTCGAGGTCATAATTCACCCCTCCACTTT. It encodes CASMGRGHNSPLHF.

The count of this clone is one. V and J are TRBV15 and TRBJ1-1; D uncertain. This CDR3 is built from 11 residues. The V end lost 8 bases, the J end lost 8 bases, and 12 bases lay between the germline ends. The V gene's germline CDR1 is LNHNV and CDR2 YYDKDF (reference sequence). CDR3 sequence reads: CATLDGEEAFF. The DNA for the CDR3 is TGTGCCACCCTTGACGGAGAGGAAGCTTTCTTT. Filled out from reference TRBV15 and TRBJ1-1, the complete variable domain reads DAMVIQNPRYQVTQFGKPVTLSCSQTLNHNVMYWYQQKSSQAPKLLFHYYDKDFNNEADTPDNFQSRRPNTSFCFLDIRSPGLGDTAMYLCATLDGEEAFFGQGTRLTVV.

V is TRBV7-6 and J is TRBJ2-2, with unresolved D. The CDR3 runs 13 residues. Per the germline V gene, CDR1 is SGHVS and CDR2 is FNYEAQ. V was clipped by 1 base and J by 4 bases, with 4 bases between them. In DNA, the CDR3 is TGTGCCAGCAGCTTAGTCATCACCGGGGAGCTGTTTTTT. As protein: CASSLVITGELFF. The full variable domain, in which reference TRBV7-6 and TRBJ2-2 provide the parts outside the CDR3, is GAGVSQSPRYKVTKRGQDVALRCDPISGHVSLYWYRQALGQGPEFLTYFNYEAQQDKSGLPNDRFSAERPEGSISTLTIQRTEQRDSAMYRCASSLVITGELFFGEGSRLTVL.

This clone was observed a handful of times. This chain connects TRBV27 to TRBJ2-3; D is possibly TRBD2 (5 bases). Germline V gene sequence: CDR1 MNHEY, CDR2 SMNVEV (reference sequence). This CDR3 has 13 amino acids. Trimming removed 5 bases from V and 3 bases from J, with 9 bases in between. This CDR3 reads CASSRRGTDTQYF. CDR3 nucleotide sequence: TGTGCCAGCAGTCGGCGAGGGACAGATACGCAGTATTTT.

This rearrangement joins TRBV28 to TRBJ2-7, with 10 bases aligning to TRBD2. Germline loops: CDR1 MDHEN, CDR2 SYDVKM. CDR3 length equals 12 residues. V lost 8 bases, J lost 5 bases, and 3 bases stayed unmatched. The CDR3 DNA reads TGTGCCAGCCGGCTAGCGGGAGACGAGCAGTACTTC. It translates to CASRLAGDEQYF.

This sequence joins TRBV7-8 and TRBJ2-7; 7 bases agree with TRBD1. The V and J ends lost 5 bases and 1 base, in that order; junction bases with no gene match: 5. CDR1 is SGHVS and CDR2 is FQNEAQ in the germline V gene. The CDR3 is 14 residues long. The CDR3 spells CASSVGQRSYEQYF. Here the CDR3 DNA reads TGTGCCAGCAGCGTGGGACAGCGTTCCTACGAGCAGTACTTC.

The CDR3 DNA reads TGTGCCAGCAGTTGGGACATCGAATATAACTATGGCTACACCTTC. The encoded protein is CASSWDIEYNYGYTF. This chain uses TRBV6-6 with TRBJ1-2, with D perhaps matching TRBD1 (6 bases). V was pared by 4 bases and J by 1 base, with 13 bases between. The CDR3 spans 15 residues. Germline lookup yields CDR1 MNHNY and CDR2 SVGAGI (reference sequence).

This clone was detected once. This chain joins TRBV11-3 and TRBJ2-1; 8 bases align to TRBD2. CDR3 length: 16 residues. V was clipped by 5 bases and J by 4 bases; unmatched bases: 10. CDR1 is SGHNT and CDR2 is YENEEA in the germline V gene. CDR3 nucleotides: TGTGCCAGCAGCCCCCCAGCGGGGGCCGGGTACAATGAGCAGTTCTTC. Translation: CASSPPAGAGYNEQFF.

V is TRBV6-4 and J is TRBJ1-4; a weak D match, TRBD1 (5 bases). The CDR3 is 18 residues long. Trimming took off 0 bases at V and 3 bases at J, with 17 bases between the two ends. Germline values: CDR1 MRHNA, CDR2 SNTAGT. CDR3 loop: CASSDSKKGKGSNEKLFF. CDR3 in DNA: TGTGCCAGCAGTGACTCGAAGAAGGGGAAAGGGTCTAATGAAAAACTGTTTTTT.

This clone was detected only a few times. The V gene is TRBV7-2, the J gene TRBJ1-5; 9 nucleotides agree with TRBD1. Germline V gene sequence: CDR1 SGHTA, CDR2 FQGNSA. J gave up 2 bases and V 2 bases, and 7 bases lay outside the gene matches. CDR3 length: 17 amino acids. The CDR3 DNA sequence: TGTGCCAGCAGCTTAACCCCGGACAGGGGCGGCAATCAGCCCCAGCATTTT. Encoded protein: CASSLTPDRGGNQPQHF.

The chain has TRBV27 and TRBJ2-2; the match to TRBD2 covers 12 bases. The junction had 15 bases not matched to a gene; V was cut back by 4 bases and J by 3 bases. Per the germline V gene, CDR1 is MNHEY and CDR2 is SMNVEV (reference sequence). CDR3 size: 20 residues. In nucleotides, the CDR3 is TGTGCCAGCAGTTCGCGACTAGCGGGAGTCCCACACGAAGACACCGGGGAGCTGTTTTTT. It is translated as CASSSRLAGVPHEDTGELFF.

V usage is TRBV2 and J usage is TRBJ2-2; the match to TRBD2 covers 9 bases. Trimming cost V 7 bases and J 4 bases; bases outside gene matches: 4. Germline CDR1 reads SNHLY; CDR2 reads FYNNEI. CDR3 length equals 14 residues. CDR3 amino acids: CASKAGGLTGELFF. As DNA, the CDR3 is TGTGCCAGCAAGGCGGGAGGGCTCACCGGGGAGCTGTTTTTT. Together with reference TRBV2 and TRBJ2-2, the CDR3 gives the full variable domain: EPEVTQTPSHQVTQMGQEVILRCVPISNHLYFYWYRQILGQKVEFLVSFYNNEISEKSEIFDDQFSVERPDGSNFTLKIRSTKLEDSAMYFCASKAGGLTGELFFGEGSRLTVL.

J is TRBJ2-5 and V is TRBV30, with D tentatively TRBD1 (6 bases). Germline values: CDR1 GTSNPN, CDR2 SVGIG (reference sequence). CDR3 length: 12 residues. V lost 7 bases and J lost 5, with 14 bases in between. As DNA, the CDR3 is TGTGCCTTAATTACAGGGTGGGAGACCCAGTACTTC. Translating gives CALITGWETQYF.

The chain has TRBV21-1 and TRBJ2-7; the table's TRBD1 call for D was not verified on the DNA. TRBV21-1 is reported as a pseudogene. The CDR3 spans 13 residues. CDR3 sequence reads: CASSKAFSVEQYF. The CDR3 DNA reads as TGTGCCAGCAGCAAAGCTTTTTCAGTCGAGCAGTACTTC.

CDR3 nucleotide sequence: TGCGCCAGCAGCCCACGGAGCTCCTACAATGAGCAGTTCTTC. It codes for CASSPRSSYNEQFF. The V call is TRBV5-1, the J call TRBJ2-1; D is undetermined. The CDR3 runs 14 residues. Germline V gene data show CDR1 as SGHRS and CDR2 as YFSETQ. V lost 4 bases and J 0 bases, leaving 8 bases between the germline ends.

This clone was recorded once. V and J are TRBV5-1 and TRBJ2-6; 10 bases map to TRBD1. V gave up 3 bases and J gave up 1 base; unmatched junction bases: 7. CDR3 length equals 18 residues. Germline V CDR1 and CDR2: SGHRS, YFSETQ. This CDR3 is CASSSRTGGPSGANVLTF. As DNA, the CDR3 is TGCGCCAGCAGCTCCCGGACAGGGGGTCCTTCTGGGGCCAACGTCCTGACTTTC.

The rearrangement uses TRBV19 and TRBJ2-2; D remains ambiguous. The CDR3 is 14 amino acids. Trimming took off 1 base at V and 4 bases at J, with 7 bases between the two ends. The germline gives CDR1 LNHDA, CDR2 SQIVND (reference sequence). The DNA for the CDR3 is TGTGCCAGTAGTATAGTGTCCGGCACCGGGGAGCTGTTTTTT. Translating it yields CASSIVSGTGELFF.

In nucleotides, the CDR3 is TGTGCCAGCAGCTCTAGCGGGAGAGATACGCAGTATTTT. Encoded protein: CASSSSGRDTQYF. V gene TRBV7-2 combines with J gene TRBJ2-3; 10 bases align to TRBD2. This CDR3 has 13 residues. The germline gives CDR1 SGHTA, CDR2 FQGNSA. V shed 4 bases, J shed 5 bases, and the junction held 0 bases outside the gene matches.

This chain connects TRBV19 to TRBJ1-2; D unresolved. Trimming cost V 2 bases and J 4 bases, with 17 bases left between them. Germline-derived CDR1 and CDR2 are LNHDA and SQIVND (reference sequence). The CDR3 spans 16 residues. The CDR3 here is CASSIRREGRGYGYTF. DNA for the CDR3: TGTGCCAGTAGTATACGACGGGAAGGGCGCGGCTATGGCTACACCTTC.